This T cell receptor beta chain was found in a study of post-analysis software for immune sequencing data. Study-level information: Included among the disease courses, which were recorded for the cohort, were relapsing-remitting, secondary progressive and progressive-relapsing multiple sclerosis.

The TCR beta cDNA libraries contained unique molecular identifiers. Each CDR3 protein is one row after TCRdb ran MiXCR on the PCR reads. In the table there are about 430,000 distinct CDR3 sequences, 30% to 45% of which are singletons. The sequenced sample consisted of blood. The receptor comes from a girl aged 2-9 years with multiple sclerosis.

The CDR3: CASSLGRMNTEAFF. The CDR3 nucleotides are TGTGCCAGCAGCTTAGGACGGATGAACACTGAAGCTTTCTTT. The chain has TRBV7-8 and TRBJ1-1; D is ambiguous. The ends were cut back, 1 base at V and 0 bases at J, with 6 bases in the middle. Germline lookup yields CDR1 SGHVS and CDR2 FQNEAQ. The CDR3 sequence is 14 residues long.